One and the same sample provided the 2 T cell receptor beta chains below, sequenced in a study of blood T cell repertoires in COVID-19. Sequencing was performed with immunoSEQ multiplex PCR; in TCRdb, only in-frame clones are kept and a portion is missing. Of tens of thousands of clones listed, around 91% are singletons. Sequencing input: peripheral blood. The receptors come from a human donor in a cohort sampled during active COVID-19.

Only a few counts were recorded for this clone. The chain is built from TRBV9 and TRBJ2-7; TRBD1 agrees at 8 bases. CDR1 and CDR2 (germline): SGDLS, YYNGEE. V was pared by 2 bases and J by 6 bases, with 10 bases of the junction left unmatched. The CDR3 is 15 amino acids. The CDR3 here is CASSVTGDGLREQYF. In nucleotides, the CDR3 is TGTGCCAGCAGCGTGACAGGGGACGGTCTCCGCGAGCAGTACTTC. The full variable domain, its missing parts supplied by reference TRBV9 and TRBJ2-7, is DSGVTQTPKHLITATGQRVTLRCSPRSGDLSVYWYQQSLDQGLQFLIQYYNGEERAKGNILERFSAQQFPDLHSELNLSSLELGDSALYFCASSVTGDGLREQYFGPGTRLTVT.

The gene calls are TRBV3-1 (or the pseudogene TRBV3-2) and TRBJ1-2; possible D gene TRBD1, 5 bases. V lost 4 bases to trimming and J lost 7 bases, with 16 bases between them. CDR1 LGHDT and CDR2 YNNKEL come from the germline V gene (reference sequence). CDR3 length: 14 amino acids. The CDR3 sequence: CASSPSEGMGGYTF. CDR3 DNA: TGTGCCAGCAGCCCCTCGGAGGGGATGGGTGGCTACACCTTC.